The 17 T cell receptor beta chains below all came from one sample that was sequenced in a study of T cells in localized non-small cell lung cancer. The data were produced by immunoSEQ multiplex PCR, yet TCRdb's version contains in-frame clones alone and is incomplete. The sample holds about 10,000 clones, 80% to 90% seen once. Sample: peripheral blood, taken before any cancer treatment. Receptor source: a male donor older than 55 with stage III lung adenocarcinoma.

The chain uses TRBV4-1 and TRBJ1-2; 7 bases fit TRBD1. CDR3 size: 15 residues. Unmatched junction bases numbered 8, after V lost 4 bases and J lost 3 bases. The germline gives CDR1 MGHRA, CDR2 YSYEKL. This CDR3 reads CASSRGDRADYGYTF. In DNA form, the CDR3 reads TGCGCCAGCAGCCGGGGAGACAGGGCGGACTATGGCTACACCTTC.

The chain joins TRBV15 to TRBJ2-7; D not certain. The CDR3 spans 13 residues. Germline CDR1 and CDR2: LNHNV and YYDKDF (reference sequence). Trimming took off 0 bases at V and 5 bases at J, with 8 bases between the two ends. The CDR3 is CATSRDTLDEQYF. The CDR3 DNA sequence: TGTGCCACCAGCAGAGATACCCTCGACGAGCAGTACTTC.

The chain combines TRBV7-2 with TRBJ1-3; the match to TRBD1 covers 8 bases. Germline V lookup: CDR1 SGHTA, CDR2 FQGNSA. The J segment lost 0 bases and the V segment lost 3 bases, leaving 1 base of the junction unmatched. The CDR3 consists of 15 residues. CDR3: CASSLDRVSGNTIYF. The CDR3 bases are TGTGCCAGCAGCTTGGACAGGGTCTCTGGAAACACCATATATTTT.

CDR3 in DNA: TGTGCCAGCAGTTACGGCCAAGAGACCCAGTACTTC. It translates to CASSYGQETQYF. The chain has TRBV6-6 and TRBJ2-5, with no clear D. V lost 2 bases and J 1 base, leaving 2 bases between the germline ends. Germline CDR1 MNHNY, CDR2 SVGAGI (reference sequence). The CDR3 is made up of 12 amino acids.

The chain recombines TRBV6-5 with TRBJ1-1, with D unclear. With 6 bases removed from V and 1 base from J, the gap between germline ends came to 15 bases. The germline V gene encodes CDR1 MNHEY and CDR2 SVGAGI. The CDR3 extends over 15 amino acids. The DNA of the CDR3 is TGTGCCAGCAGCCGCGTCCCTTATGGGAACACTGAAGCTTTCTTT. Residues: CASSRVPYGNTEAFF.

CDR3 bases: TGCGCCAGCAGCATCGGACGTGTGGAAGCTTTCTTT. Translated: CASSIGRVEAFF. The J gene is TRBJ1-1, the V gene TRBV5-1; D unclear. Trimming took 4 bases from V and 8 from J, leaving 12 bases between them. CDR3 length: 12 residues. Germline CDR1 reads SGHRS; CDR2 reads YFSETQ. The full variable domain, its missing parts supplied by reference TRBV5-1 and TRBJ1-1, is KAGVTQTPRYLIKTRGQQVTLSCSPISGHRSVSWYQQTPGQGLQFLFEYFSETQRNKGNFPGRFSGRQFSNSRSEMNVSTLELGDSALYLCASSIGRVEAFFGQGTRLTVV.

CDR3 sequence: CAVGPWGETQYF. The DNA of the CDR3 is TGTGCCGTGGGACCCTGGGGAGAGACCCAGTACTTC. The rearrangement uses TRBV19 and TRBJ2-5; D assignment may be TRBD1 or TRBD2 (5 bases each). V lost 11 bases to trimming and J lost 4 bases, with 14 bases between them. Per the germline V gene, CDR1 is LNHDA and CDR2 is SQIVND (reference sequence). This CDR3 is built from 12 residues.

The V call is TRBV20-1, the J call TRBJ2-3; D unclear. The germline V gene has CDR1 DFQATT and CDR2 SNEGSKA (reference sequence). This CDR3 has 11 amino acids. Between the trimmed V and J ends, which lost 5 bases and 3 bases, there was a span of 6 bases. The DNA of the CDR3 is TGCAGTGCTTTCAAGACAGATACGCAGTATTTT. Protein sequence: CSAFKTDTQYF.

For the CDR3, the DNA is TGTGCCAGCAGCTTAGAAAACAGGGGCGGTTCACCCCTCCACTTT. Translating it yields CASSLENRGGSPLHF. The V call is TRBV5-4, the J call TRBJ1-6; 7 nucleotides line up with TRBD1. The V segment lost 2 bases and the J segment 9 bases; nucleotides outside the gene matches: 8. Per the germline V gene, CDR1 is SGHNT and CDR2 is YYREEE (reference sequence). This CDR3 has 15 residues.

This clone was seen a few times. The same CDR3 arises from other DNA sequences in this sample as well. This sequence joins TRBV19 and TRBJ2-7; the D gene is possibly TRBD1 (5 bases). Per the germline V gene, CDR1 is LNHDA and CDR2 is SQIVND (reference sequence). CDR3 length equals 14 residues. Trimming pared 2 bases from V and 0 bases from J, leaving 8 bases between. The CDR3 region is CASSITDSSYEQYF. The DNA for the CDR3 is TGTGCCAGTAGTATAACAGACAGCTCCTACGAGCAGTACTTC.

CDR3 coding DNA: TGCGCCAGCAGCCCCGGGATGAACACTGAAGCTTTCTTT. It encodes CASSPGMNTEAFF. The chain recombines TRBV4-3 with TRBJ1-1; D gene unclear. V dropped 4 bases and J dropped 0 bases, with 6 bases sitting between them. This CDR3 has 13 amino acids. Germline CDR1 and CDR2: LGHNA and YSLEER.

V and J are TRBV6-5 and TRBJ2-7; TRBD1 might be the D (5 bases). The CDR3 has 14 residues. CDR1 MNHEY and CDR2 SVGAGI come from the germline V gene. V shed 0 bases and J shed 9 bases, with 15 bases lying between them. The CDR3 region has the DNA TGTGCCAGCAGTTACTCGTATGTGGGGCCCGGGCAGTACTTC. It translates to CASSYSYVGPGQYF.

This clone was found once. The chain is built from TRBV5-4 and TRBJ2-3, with 7 nucleotides matching TRBD2. Looked up from germline, CDR1 is SGHNT and CDR2 is YYREEE (reference sequence). The junction had 8 bases not matched to a gene; V was cut back by 1 base and J by 6 bases. CDR3 length: 15 residues. CDR3 coding DNA: TGTGCCAGCAGCTTGCAGCGGGGACCCTCTGATACGCAGTATTTT. Translating gives CASSLQRGPSDTQYF.

This clone turned up a few times. The chain employs TRBV5-6 and TRBJ2-3; no firm D call. In germline, CDR1 is SGHDT, CDR2 YYEEEE. This CDR3 comprises 16 residues. V was clipped by 0 bases and J by 3 bases, with 14 bases between them. Here the CDR3 reads CASSLARAWGTDTQYF. CDR3 coding DNA: TGTGCCAGCAGCTTGGCCCGGGCTTGGGGTACAGATACGCAGTATTTT.

The chain employs TRBV29-1 and TRBJ1-4; D remains ambiguous. CDR3 length equals 12 residues. The V gene's germline CDR1 is SQVTM and CDR2 ANQGSEA. V was pared by 4 bases and J by 4 bases, with 7 bases between. The CDR3 spells CSVAPSNEKLFF. CDR3 nucleotide sequence: TGCAGCGTTGCTCCCAGTAATGAAAAACTGTTTTTT. The full variable domain, completed using reference TRBV29-1 and TRBJ1-4, is SAVISQKPSRDICQRGTSLTIQCQVDSQVTMMFWYRQQPGQSLTLIATANQGSEATYESGFVIDKFPISRPNLTFSTLTVSNMSPEDSSIYLCSVAPSNEKLFFGSGTQLSVL.

This clone was counted a single time. Other nucleotide sequences from this sample produce the same CDR3. J is TRBJ2-5 and V is TRBV7-9; TRBD1 or TRBD2 may be the D gene (5 bases each). V was shortened by 8 bases and J by 4 bases, with 17 bases between the two germline ends. The V gene's germline CDR1 is SEHNR and CDR2 FQNEAQ (reference sequence). The length of the CDR3 is 14 residues. The CDR3 spells CASRPGRAGETQYF. The CDR3 coding sequence is TGTGCCAGCCGACCGGGCAGGGCGGGAGAGACCCAGTACTTC.

This chain connects TRBV6-1 to TRBJ2-5; D is unclear. Trimming took 6 bases from V and 4 from J, leaving 12 bases between them. This CDR3 comprises 13 residues. Germline-derived CDR1 and CDR2 are MNHNS and SASEGT. CDR3 in DNA: TGTGCCAGCAGCCCCCTTACCCTAGAGACCCAGTACTTC. It translates to CASSPLTLETQYF.